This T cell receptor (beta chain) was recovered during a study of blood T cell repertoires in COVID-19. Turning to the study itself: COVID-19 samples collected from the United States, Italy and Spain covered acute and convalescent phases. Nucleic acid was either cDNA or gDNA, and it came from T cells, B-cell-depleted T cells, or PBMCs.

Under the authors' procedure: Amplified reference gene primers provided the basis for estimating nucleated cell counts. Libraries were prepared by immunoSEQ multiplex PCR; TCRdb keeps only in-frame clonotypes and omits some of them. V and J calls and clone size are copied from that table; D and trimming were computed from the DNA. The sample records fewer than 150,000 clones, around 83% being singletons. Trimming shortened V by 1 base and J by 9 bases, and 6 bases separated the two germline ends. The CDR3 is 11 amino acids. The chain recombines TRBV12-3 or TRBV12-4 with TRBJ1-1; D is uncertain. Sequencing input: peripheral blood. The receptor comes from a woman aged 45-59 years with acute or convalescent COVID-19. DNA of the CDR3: TGTGCCAGCAGTTTAGGCCTACAAGCTTTCTTT. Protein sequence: CASSLGLQAFF.